Listed below are T cell receptor beta chains from one sample, sequenced in a study of shared clonotypes between healthy human individuals. TCRdb's copy holds only in-frame clones and misses some; the assay was immunoSEQ multiplex PCR. The sample includes around 640,000 clones, approximately 96% of them seen just once. The specimen sequenced was naive CD8+ T cells sorted from blood. All receptors come from a woman in her 30s in good health. CDR3s leave out the opening cysteine and the closing phenylalanine or tryptophan. Each record gives: J gene, D gene, V gene, CDR3 protein. The D gene is left open where the match is weak.

j_call: TRBJ2-3
d_call: -
v_call: TRBV13
cdr3_aa: ASSLRSDTQY

j_call: TRBJ2-1
d_call: -
v_call: TRBV6-5
cdr3_aa: ASSYSRAAYYNEQF

j_call: TRBJ2-7
d_call: TRBD2
v_call: TRBV27
cdr3_aa: ASSFGAGGSYEQY

j_call: TRBJ2-5
d_call: -
v_call: TRBV27
cdr3_aa: ASRATQYQETQY

j_call: TRBJ2-3
d_call: TRBD1
v_call: TRBV11-3
cdr3_aa: ASSRPSQGGRQGSDTQY

j_call: TRBJ2-5
d_call: TRBD1
v_call: TRBV27
cdr3_aa: ASSPGQGRDQY

j_call: TRBJ1-2
d_call: -
v_call: TRBV29-1
cdr3_aa: SVRRGAYGYT

j_call: -
d_call: -
v_call: TRBV28
cdr3_aa: ASSLLSILDEQY

j_call: TRBJ2-1
d_call: TRBD2
v_call: TRBV2
cdr3_aa: ASSEPGLARNEQF

j_call: TRBJ2-7
d_call: -
v_call: TRBV7-6
cdr3_aa: ASTPGGGYEQY

j_call: TRBJ2-7
d_call: TRBD2
v_call: TRBV4-1
cdr3_aa: ASSQDGSGVTYEQY

j_call: TRBJ2-1
d_call: -
v_call: TRBV19
cdr3_aa: ASSILPPYNEQF

j_call: -
d_call: -
v_call: TRBV15
cdr3_aa: ATSRDHYEQY

j_call: TRBJ2-7
d_call: TRBD2
v_call: TRBV10-3
cdr3_aa: AISNLTSGDYEQY

j_call: TRBJ2-7
d_call: -
v_call: TRBV5-6
cdr3_aa: ASSPQGSDPSYEQY

j_call: -
d_call: TRBD2
v_call: TRBV4-1
cdr3_aa: ASSQDGLAPNEQY

j_call: TRBJ1-2
d_call: TRBD1
v_call: TRBV12-5
cdr3_aa: ASGPTGANYGYT

j_call: TRBJ1-1
d_call: TRBD1
v_call: TRBV11-2
cdr3_aa: ASRKQGFLDTEAF

j_call: TRBJ2-7
d_call: TRBD1
v_call: TRBV11-2
cdr3_aa: ASSRGSGTGASEQY

j_call: TRBJ2-1
d_call: TRBD2
v_call: TRBV7-9
cdr3_aa: ASIRGAGLGVNEQF

j_call: TRBJ2-7
d_call: -
v_call: TRBV4-1
cdr3_aa: ASSQDLGLGTGVYEQY

j_call: TRBJ2-7
d_call: -
v_call: TRBV6-5
cdr3_aa: ASSPGSFSYEQY

j_call: TRBJ2-1
d_call: TRBD2
v_call: TRBV5-1
cdr3_aa: ASSSTSGGINNEQF

j_call: TRBJ1-5
d_call: -
v_call: TRBV5-6
cdr3_aa: ASAQWGRGHNQPQH

j_call: TRBJ2-1
d_call: -
v_call: TRBV5-1
cdr3_aa: ASSLDFVGSRAEQF

j_call: TRBJ2-1
d_call: TRBD2
v_call: TRBV27
cdr3_aa: ASSHRLAGASPNNEQF

j_call: TRBJ2-1
d_call: TRBD1
v_call: TRBV28
cdr3_aa: ATSGGDGYNEQF

j_call: TRBJ2-2
d_call: -
v_call: TRBV5-5
cdr3_aa: ASSLGTTNTGELF

j_call: TRBJ2-7
d_call: -
v_call: TRBV19
cdr3_aa: ASSMASATSYEQY